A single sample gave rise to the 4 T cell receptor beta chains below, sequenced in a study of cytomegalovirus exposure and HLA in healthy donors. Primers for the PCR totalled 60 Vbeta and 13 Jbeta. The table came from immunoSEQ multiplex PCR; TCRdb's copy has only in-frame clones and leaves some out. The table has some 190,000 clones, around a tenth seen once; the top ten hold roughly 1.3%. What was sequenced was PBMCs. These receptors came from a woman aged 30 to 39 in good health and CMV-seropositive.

CDR3: CASSLAPGGGELFF. CDR3 nucleotide sequence: TGCGCCAGCAGCTTGGCCCCGGGAGGCGGAGAGCTGTTTTTT. V and J are TRBV5-1 and TRBJ2-2; TRBD2 matches 7 bases. Germline loops: CDR1 SGHRS, CDR2 YFSETQ. V gave up 0 bases and J gave up 11 bases; unmatched junction bases: 7. This CDR3 spans 14 amino acids.

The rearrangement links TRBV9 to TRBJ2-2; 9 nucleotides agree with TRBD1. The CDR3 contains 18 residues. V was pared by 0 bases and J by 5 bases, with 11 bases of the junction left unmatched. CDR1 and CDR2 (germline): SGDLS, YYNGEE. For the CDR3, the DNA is TGTGCCAGCAGCGTAGAGGGGAGAACAGGGGGCCGAACCGGGGAGCTGTTTTTT. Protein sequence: CASSVEGRTGGRTGELFF.

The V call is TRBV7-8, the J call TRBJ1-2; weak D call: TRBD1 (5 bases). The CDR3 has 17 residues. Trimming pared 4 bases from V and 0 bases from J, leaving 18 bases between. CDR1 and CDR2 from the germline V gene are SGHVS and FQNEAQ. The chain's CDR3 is CASSYKQNWGTNYGYTF. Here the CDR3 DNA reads TGTGCCAGCAGCTATAAACAGAACTGGGGCACTAACTATGGCTACACCTTC. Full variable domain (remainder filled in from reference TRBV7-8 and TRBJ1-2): GAGVSQSPRYKVAKRGQDVALRCDPISGHVSLFWYQQALGQGPEFLTYFQNEAQLDKSGLPSDRFFAERPEGSVSTLKIQRTQQEDSAVYLCASSYKQNWGTNYGYTFGSGTRLTVV.

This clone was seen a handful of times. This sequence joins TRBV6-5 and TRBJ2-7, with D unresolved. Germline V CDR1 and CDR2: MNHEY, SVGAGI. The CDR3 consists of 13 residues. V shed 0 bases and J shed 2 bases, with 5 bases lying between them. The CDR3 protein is CASSYSTTYEQYF. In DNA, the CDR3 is TGTGCCAGCAGTTACTCGACAACCTACGAGCAGTACTTC.